The following is a T cell receptor beta chain sequence with its context. The antigen is unknown. This sample stems from a study of a mutant IDH1 vaccine in newly diagnosed glioma. The wider study: Pretreatment consisted of radiotherapy, temozolomide, or both, with most receiving both.

TCRdb keeps only in-frame clones here, not all; method: immunoSEQ multiplex PCR. The table includes fewer than 50,000 clones, roughly 78% detected once. J lost 3 bases, V lost 6 bases, and 1 base had no gene match. CDR3 length: 13 amino acids. As to time point: baseline, week 1 (first vaccination visit). Sample treatment: pre-vaccination baseline after standard-of-care therapy. Newly diagnosed WHO grade 3 or 4 IDH1-mutant, ATRX-lost astrocytomas were identified in the donors. Overall study findings and caveats: Changes in top peripheral clonotypes did not appear linked to pseudoprogression.

This material consisted of PBMCs, taken from a glioma patient treated with radiotherapy, temozolomide or both. The V and J genes are TRBV5-3 and TRBJ1-4, with 8 bases matching TRBD1. TRBV5-3 is an ORF for which the function is uncertain. This TCR was recovered from a man in his forties or fifties with glioma. Some clones in this sample may be carry-over from other donors' samples. The CDR3 spells CARKGQANEKLFF. The CDR3, as DNA: TGTGCCAGAAAGGGACAGGCTAATGAAAAACTGTTTTTT.